The clone carrying this T cell receptor beta chain has only a few counts. This record comes from a study of blood T cell repertoires in COVID-19. Overall study: Collection of acute and convalescent COVID-19 samples took place in the United States, Italy and Spain. T cells, B-cell-depleted T cells, or PBMCs supplied cDNA or gDNA.

The CDR3 extends over 15 amino acids. Germline V CDR1 and CDR2: LGHNA, YSLEER. V was cut by 1 base and J by 4 bases, with 10 bases left in between. Original methodology: By means of reference gene primer amplification, nucleated cell counts were estimated. Assay: immunoSEQ multiplex PCR; the TCRdb copy retains only in-frame clones and omits some. D and trimming come from the DNA, and the V and J calls and clone size come from that table. The data show approximately 190,000 clones, around 89% seen once. The source of this sequence is a man aged 35-49 years with active or convalescent COVID-19. The chain recombines TRBV4-3 with TRBJ2-2; unclear D gene. Material: peripheral blood. CDR3 in DNA: TGCGCCAGCAGCCAAGTGGTCAGTCCCACCGGGGAGCTGTTTTTT. Its translation is CASSQVVSPTGELFF.